The clone carrying this T cell receptor beta chain showed up just a few times. The antigen remains unidentified. Preparation of the TCRbeta library involved a method that used unique molecular identifiers. TCRdb re-analysed the PCR reads in MiXCR, keeping a single row per CDR3 protein. The sample yields about 490,000 distinct CDR3 sequences, over 9.5% seen once. The data stem from a study of T-cell reconstitution after alpha-beta-depleted transplantation in children. Findings and limits, study-wide: It was surviving recipient T cells and thymic progenitors that gave some patients high TCRbeta diversity at day 60. Hyperexpanded clones declined; after one year, newly produced T cells mostly supplied diversity. Reports say that about two months after transplant, the alpha-beta T cells came out of several hundred graft clones that had expanded.

CDR1 SGHAT and CDR2 FQNNGV come from the germline V gene. Trimming shortened V by 5 bases and J by 6 bases, and 22 bases separated the two germline ends. The CDR3 has 16 residues. The sequence came from a child younger than 10 with inherited bone marrow failure, due to receive a stem cell transplant. J is TRBJ1-2 and V is TRBV11-2, with a possible D match to TRBD1 (5 bases). This material consisted of PBMCs, taken before TCRalphabeta/CD19-depleted stem cell transplant. CDR3 nucleotides: TGTGCCAGCAGCCAAACCTCCGGGGGAGGGATAGATGGCTACACCTTC. Amino acids: CASSQTSGGGIDGYTF.